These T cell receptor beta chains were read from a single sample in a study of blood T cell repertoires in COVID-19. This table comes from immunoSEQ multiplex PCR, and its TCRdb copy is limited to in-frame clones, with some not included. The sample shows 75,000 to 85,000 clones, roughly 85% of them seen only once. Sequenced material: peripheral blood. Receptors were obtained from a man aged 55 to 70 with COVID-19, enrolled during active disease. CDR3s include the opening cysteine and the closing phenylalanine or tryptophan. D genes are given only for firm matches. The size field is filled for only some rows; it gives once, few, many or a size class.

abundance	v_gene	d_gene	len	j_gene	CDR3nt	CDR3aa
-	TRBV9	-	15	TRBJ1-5	TGTGCCAGCAGCGTAGATCCAGGGAGCAATCAGCCCCAGCATTTT	CASSVDPGSNQPQHF
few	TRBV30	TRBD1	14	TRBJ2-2	TGTGCCGGCTCCGGGACAGAATACACCGGGGAGCTGTTTTTT	CAGSGTEYTGELFF
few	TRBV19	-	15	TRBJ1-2	TGTGCCAGTAGTACAACCCTCACAGTTCTTAATGGCTACACCTTC	CASSTTLTVLNGYTF
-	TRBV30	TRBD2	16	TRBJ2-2	TGTGCCTGGTCGGATGTGGCACTAGCGGGTGACGGGGAGCTGTTTTTT	CAWSDVALAGDGELFF
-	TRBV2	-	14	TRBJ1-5	TGTGCCAGCAGTGTTTGGCAGGTCAGTCAGCCCCAGCATTTT	CASSVWQVSQPQHF
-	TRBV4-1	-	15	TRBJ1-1	TGCGCCAGCAGCCCACAGACAGGAGTGAACACTGAAGCTTTCTTT	CASSPQTGVNTEAFF
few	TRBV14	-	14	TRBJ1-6	TGTGCCAGCAGCCCCTCCTCGGGGAATTCACCCCTCCACTTT	CASSPSSGNSPLHF
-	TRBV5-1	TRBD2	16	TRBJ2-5	TGCGCCAGCAGCTTATCATCGAGCGGGGGACAAGAGACCCAGTACTTC	CASSLSSSGGQETQYF
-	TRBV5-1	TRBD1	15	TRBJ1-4	TGCGCCAGCAGCTTGATACAGGGGGCAGGGGAAAAACTGTTTTTT	CASSLIQGAGEKLFF
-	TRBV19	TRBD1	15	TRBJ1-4	TGTGCCAGTAGTATAACCGGGACAGGGGATGAAAAACTGTTTTTT	CASSITGTGDEKLFF
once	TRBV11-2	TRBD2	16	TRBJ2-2	TGTGCCAGCAGCCGACCGGGACTAGCGGGAGCCGGGGAGCTGTTTTTT	CASSRPGLAGAGELFF
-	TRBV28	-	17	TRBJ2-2	TGTGCCAGCAGTTCCCAAGTGGGCCTAACGAACACCGGGGAGCTGTTTTTT	CASSSQVGLTNTGELFF
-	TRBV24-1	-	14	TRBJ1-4	TGTGCCACCAGTGACGGCGCGGGTAATGAAAAACTGTTTTTT	CATSDGAGNEKLFF
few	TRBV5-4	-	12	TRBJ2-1	TGTGCCAGCAGCTTTACTAGATATGAGCAGTTCTTC	CASSFTRYEQFF
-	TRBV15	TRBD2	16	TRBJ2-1	TGTGCCACCAGCAGACCCGGGACTAGTGGGGTCAATGAGCAGTTCTTC	CATSRPGTSGVNEQFF
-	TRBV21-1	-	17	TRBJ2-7	TGTGCCAGCAGCTCCTACCACTCTAGCGGGAGTCACCACGAGCAGTACTTC	CASSSYHSSGSHHEQYF
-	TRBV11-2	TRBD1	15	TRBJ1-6	TGTGCCAGCAGCTCCCTGACAGGGTTGGGATCACCCCTCCACTTT	CASSSLTGLGSPLHF
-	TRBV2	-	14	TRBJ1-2	TGTGCCAGCAGGCCTCCGACGGAGAACTATGGCTACACCTTC	CASRPPTENYGYTF
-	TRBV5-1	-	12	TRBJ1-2	TGCGCCAGCAGCTTGGAAAGCGACGGCTACACCTTC	CASSLESDGYTF
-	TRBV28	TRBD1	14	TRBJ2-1	TGTGCCAGCAGTTCGACAGGGGAGGAGAATGAGCAGTTCTTC	CASSSTGEENEQFF
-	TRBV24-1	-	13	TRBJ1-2	TGTGCCACCAGTGATCCATCTCAGGGGGGCTACACCTTC	CATSDPSQGGYTF
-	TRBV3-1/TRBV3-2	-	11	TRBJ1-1	TGTGCCAGCAGTGGACTCACTGAAGCTTTCTTT	CASSGLTEAFF
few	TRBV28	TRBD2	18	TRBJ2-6	TGTGCCAGCAGTCTCCTTAGCGGGGGGATGGGAGGGGCCAACGTCCTGACTTTC	CASSLLSGGMGGANVLTF
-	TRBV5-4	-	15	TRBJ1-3	TGTGCCAGCAGCTTGGAAACAGCCTCTGGAAACACCATATATTTT	CASSLETASGNTIYF
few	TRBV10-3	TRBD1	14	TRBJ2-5	TGTGCCACCAGGGGGGAGACAGGGGAAGAGACCCAGTACTTC	CATRGETGEETQYF
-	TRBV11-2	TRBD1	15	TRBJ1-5	TGTGCCAGCTGGAGACAGGGGGCATACAATCAGCCCCAGCATTTT	CASWRQGAYNQPQHF
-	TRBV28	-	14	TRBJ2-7	TGTGCCAGCAGTTTATTGGCCCTAGCCTACGAGCAGTACTTC	CASSLLALAYEQYF
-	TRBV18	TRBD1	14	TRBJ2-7	TGTGCCAGCTCACCTGATCAGGGGGCATACGAGCAGTACTTC	CASSPDQGAYEQYF
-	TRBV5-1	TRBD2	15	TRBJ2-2	TGCGCCAGCAGCTTGGAACTAGCGGGCCCCGGGGAGCTGTTTTTT	CASSLELAGPGELFF
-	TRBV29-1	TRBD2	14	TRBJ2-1	TGCAGCGGCCTACTAGCGGGGGGCCCAAATGAGCAGTTCTTC	CSGLLAGGPNEQFF